These 28 T cell receptor beta chains were all obtained from the same sample, sequenced in a study of monozygotic twins with inflammatory bowel disease. TCRdb reanalyzed the 5' RACE reads, giving one entry per CDR3 protein sequence and no DNA. The table gives more than 300,000 distinct CDR3 sequences; the top ten clones make up just over 2.5% of it. Sequencing input: blood. The receptors come from a human donor with ulcerative colitis or Crohn's disease, or a healthy co-twin of an affected twin (not recorded which).

The chain joins TRBV5-1 to TRBJ2-7; lacking DNA, the TRBD1 call made by TCRdb goes unchecked. The germline V gene has CDR1 SGHRS and CDR2 YFSETQ. This CDR3 is 13 amino acids long. The CDR3 loop reads CASSLEGYYEQYF.

The chain carries TRBV28 and TRBJ2-5; the D gene TCRdb calls, TRBD2, cannot be checked with no DNA. Germline lookup yields CDR1 MDHEN and CDR2 SYDVKM. The CDR3 has 15 residues. CDR3 protein: CACTPGLALRQTQYF.

V and J are TRBV15 and TRBJ2-7; the TCRdb call, TRBD1, lacks DNA for checking. The CDR3 totals 17 residues. The germline CDR1 and CDR2 sequences are LNHNV and YYDKDF (reference sequence). This CDR3 reads CATSRDRRGTMPYEQYF.

The V call is TRBV4-2, the J call TRBJ2-1; TCRdb proposes TRBD1, but this gene call is untestable without DNA. The length of the CDR3 is 16 residues. CDR1 LGHNA and CDR2 YNFKEQ come from the germline V gene. CDR3: CASSRPGQGLGNEQFF.

This chain connects TRBV5-5 to TRBJ1-4; the D gene TCRdb calls, TRBD1, cannot be checked with no DNA. This CDR3 region has 15 residues. CDR1 is SGHKS, CDR2 YYEKEE, per germline (reference sequence). The CDR3 here is CASSAQGATNEKLFF.

The chain recombines TRBV29-1 with TRBJ1-1. The germline V gene encodes CDR1 SQVTM and CDR2 ANQGSEA. The length of the CDR3 is 13 residues. The chain's CDR3 is CSVDWVMNTEAFF.

The rearrangement links TRBV5-1 to TRBJ2-1; TCRdb designates TRBD1, a call that cannot be tested without DNA. This CDR3 region has 17 residues. The germline V gene encodes CDR1 SGHRS and CDR2 YFSETQ. The CDR3 loop is CASSPAQGGSSYNEQFF.

V gene TRBV4-2 combines with J gene TRBJ1-2; lacking DNA, the TRBD1 call made by TCRdb goes unchecked. This CDR3 region has 15 residues. Germline V lookup: CDR1 LGHNA, CDR2 YNFKEQ. The CDR3 reads CASSHQGARDYGYTF.

V and J are TRBV7-3 and TRBJ2-5; TCRdb's D call, TRBD1, is unchecked because there is no DNA. The CDR3 is 14 residues long. CDR1 and CDR2 (germline): SGHTA, FQGTGA. CDR3 sequence reads: CASSLTTGAETQYF.

The rearrangement links TRBV5-1 to TRBJ2-1; TCRdb lists TRBD2, though no DNA is available to test this call. This CDR3 is 17 amino acids long. From germline, CDR1 is SGHRS and CDR2 YFSETQ. CDR3 protein: CASSSALAGGTYNEQFF.

The rearrangement links TRBV27 to TRBJ1-1. The germline gives CDR1 MNHEY, CDR2 SMNVEV (reference sequence). The CDR3 loop spans 14 amino acids. The CDR3 is CASSFGPTQIEAFF.

J is TRBJ1-5 and V is TRBV4-1; as DNA is missing, the TRBD1 call by TCRdb cannot be tested. Looked up from germline, CDR1 is MGHRA and CDR2 is YSYEKL. This CDR3 is 16 amino acids long. This CDR3 is CASSRKIQGSNQPQHF.

V and J are TRBV20-1 and TRBJ2-5; TCRdb proposes TRBD1, but this gene call is untestable without DNA. CDR3 size: 14 residues. Per germline, CDR1 DFQATT and CDR2 SNEGSKA (reference sequence). The CDR3 reads CSARPTPAQETQYF.

CDR3 loop: CASSLSPLATGGNEQFF. This chain connects TRBV7-2 to TRBJ2-1; TCRdb lists TRBD1, though no DNA is available to test this call. From germline, CDR1 is SGHTA and CDR2 FQGNSA. The CDR3 extends over 17 amino acids.

V and J are TRBV4-3 and TRBJ1-6. The CDR3 has 18 residues. Germline V gene sequence: CDR1 LGHNA, CDR2 YSLEER. The CDR3 sequence is CASSQDSAGGSYNSPLHF.

This chain links TRBV5-4 with TRBJ2-5. Germline V gene lookup returns CDR1 SGHNT and CDR2 YYREEE (reference sequence). The CDR3 covers 14 residues. The CDR3 spells CASSSGQYQETQYF.

The rearrangement joins TRBV7-9 to TRBJ1-5. Germline V gene lookup returns CDR1 SEHNR and CDR2 FQNEAQ (reference sequence). The length of the CDR3 is 13 residues. This CDR3 reads CASSLNSRQPQHF.

This CDR3 reads CASSLVSGGPVEQFF. J is TRBJ2-1 and V is TRBV5-1; TCRdb calls TRBD2, which cannot be checked without DNA. The CDR3 spans 15 residues. Germline lookup yields CDR1 SGHRS and CDR2 YFSETQ.

The chain employs TRBV9 and TRBJ1-6. From germline, CDR1 is SGDLS and CDR2 YYNGEE. The CDR3 totals 14 residues. The CDR3 here is CASSAGGALSPLHF.

The rearrangement joins TRBV12-3 or TRBV12-4 to TRBJ2-6; without DNA, the TCRdb call of TRBD1 cannot be checked. CDR3 length: 17 amino acids. The CDR3 spells CASSFGTGYSGANVLTF.

The J gene is TRBJ2-7, the V gene TRBV5-6. The CDR3 loop spans 14 amino acids. Per the germline V gene, CDR1 is SGHDT and CDR2 is YYEEEE. The CDR3 region is CASSPLVTSYEQYF.

The rearrangement joins TRBV12-3 or TRBV12-4 to TRBJ2-7. The CDR3 length is 11 residues. The CDR3 region is CASSFAYEQYF.

This chain joins TRBV6-5 and TRBJ1-1. CDR1 and CDR2 (germline): MNHEY, SVGAGI. This CDR3 comprises 15 residues. This CDR3 reads CASSYLVGRNTEAFF.

This CDR3 reads CASNPGDSRNEQSF. The chain links TRBV7-8 to TRBJ2-1; TCRdb's assignment of TRBD2 cannot be checked, as there is no DNA. CDR1 is SGHVS, CDR2 FQNEAQ, per germline. This CDR3 has 14 amino acids.

This sequence joins TRBV5-1 and TRBJ2-7. CDR3 length equals 13 residues. The germline V gene has CDR1 SGHRS and CDR2 YFSETQ. The CDR3 region is CASNLNRDYEQYF.

The genes are TRBV24-1 and TRBJ2-1; absent DNA, TCRdb's TRBD1 call cannot be checked. This CDR3 has 13 residues. Germline values: CDR1 KGHDR, CDR2 SFDVKD. The CDR3 region is CATGGGTYNEQFF.

This sequence joins TRBV11-2 and TRBJ2-7; as DNA is missing, the TRBD1 call by TCRdb cannot be tested. The CDR3 extends over 15 amino acids. CDR1 is SGHAT, CDR2 FQNNGV, per germline. CDR3 in amino acids: CASSLGDSSSYEQYF.

The gene calls are TRBV4-1 and TRBJ1-1; TCRdb's D gene call, TRBD1, goes unchecked for lack of DNA. The CDR3 consists of 14 residues. Germline loops: CDR1 MGHRA, CDR2 YSYEKL. CDR3 sequence: CASSQDSRTGWGPF.